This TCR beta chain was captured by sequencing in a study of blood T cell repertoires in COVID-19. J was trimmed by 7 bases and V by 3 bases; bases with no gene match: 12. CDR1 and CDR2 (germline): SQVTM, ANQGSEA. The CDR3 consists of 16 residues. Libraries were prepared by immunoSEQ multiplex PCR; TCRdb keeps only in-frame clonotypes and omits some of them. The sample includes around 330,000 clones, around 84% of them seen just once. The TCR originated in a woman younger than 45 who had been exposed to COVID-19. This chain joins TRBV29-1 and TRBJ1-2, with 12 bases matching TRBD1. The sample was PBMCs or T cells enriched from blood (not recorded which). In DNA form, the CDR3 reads TGCAGCGTTGAGGAAGCCCCGGGACAGGGGGCGCGTGGCTACACCTTC. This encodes CSVEEAPGQGARGYTF.